This T cell receptor (beta chain) was captured in a study of OX40 agonist ivuxolimab in advanced cancers. As for the study in general: Ivuxolimab, an antibody that agonizes OX40 (CD134), was administered to the patients. Two cutaneous melanoma patients and one hepatocellular carcinoma patient, three in all, had partial responses. Every 2 weeks, ivuxolimab was infused into the patients intravenously at between 0.01 and 10 mg/kg.

Overall study findings and caveats: Near-lowest levels of clonal expansion characterized partial responders at 0.1-3.0 mg/kg.

The method was immunoSEQ multiplex PCR; TCRdb's version includes in-frame clones alone and lacks a portion of them. Among 25,000 to 30,000 clones, roughly 83% were seen once, and the ten largest hold about 16%. The sample holds a few counts of this clone. The antigen remains undetermined. The input for sequencing was CD4+ or CD8+ T cells sorted from blood, taken in a trial of the OX40 agonist ivuxolimab. The source is an adult with an advanced solid tumor such as melanoma, head and neck, liver or kidney cancer.

The CDR3 loop is CSVSGWDSQETQYF. The CDR3 DNA reads TGCAGCGTTTCAGGTTGGGACAGTCAAGAGACCCAGTACTTC. The V and J genes are TRBV29-1 and TRBJ2-5; 7 bases fit TRBD1. V lost 5 bases, J lost 2 bases, and 8 bases stayed unmatched. CDR1 is SQVTM, CDR2 ANQGSEA, per germline. The CDR3 runs 14 residues. The full variable domain, its missing parts supplied by reference TRBV29-1 and TRBJ2-5, is SAVISQKPSRDICQRGTSLTIQCQVDSQVTMMFWYRQQPGQSLTLIATANQGSEATYESGFVIDKFPISRPNLTFSTLTVSNMSPEDSSIYLCSVSGWDSQETQYFGPGTRLLVL.